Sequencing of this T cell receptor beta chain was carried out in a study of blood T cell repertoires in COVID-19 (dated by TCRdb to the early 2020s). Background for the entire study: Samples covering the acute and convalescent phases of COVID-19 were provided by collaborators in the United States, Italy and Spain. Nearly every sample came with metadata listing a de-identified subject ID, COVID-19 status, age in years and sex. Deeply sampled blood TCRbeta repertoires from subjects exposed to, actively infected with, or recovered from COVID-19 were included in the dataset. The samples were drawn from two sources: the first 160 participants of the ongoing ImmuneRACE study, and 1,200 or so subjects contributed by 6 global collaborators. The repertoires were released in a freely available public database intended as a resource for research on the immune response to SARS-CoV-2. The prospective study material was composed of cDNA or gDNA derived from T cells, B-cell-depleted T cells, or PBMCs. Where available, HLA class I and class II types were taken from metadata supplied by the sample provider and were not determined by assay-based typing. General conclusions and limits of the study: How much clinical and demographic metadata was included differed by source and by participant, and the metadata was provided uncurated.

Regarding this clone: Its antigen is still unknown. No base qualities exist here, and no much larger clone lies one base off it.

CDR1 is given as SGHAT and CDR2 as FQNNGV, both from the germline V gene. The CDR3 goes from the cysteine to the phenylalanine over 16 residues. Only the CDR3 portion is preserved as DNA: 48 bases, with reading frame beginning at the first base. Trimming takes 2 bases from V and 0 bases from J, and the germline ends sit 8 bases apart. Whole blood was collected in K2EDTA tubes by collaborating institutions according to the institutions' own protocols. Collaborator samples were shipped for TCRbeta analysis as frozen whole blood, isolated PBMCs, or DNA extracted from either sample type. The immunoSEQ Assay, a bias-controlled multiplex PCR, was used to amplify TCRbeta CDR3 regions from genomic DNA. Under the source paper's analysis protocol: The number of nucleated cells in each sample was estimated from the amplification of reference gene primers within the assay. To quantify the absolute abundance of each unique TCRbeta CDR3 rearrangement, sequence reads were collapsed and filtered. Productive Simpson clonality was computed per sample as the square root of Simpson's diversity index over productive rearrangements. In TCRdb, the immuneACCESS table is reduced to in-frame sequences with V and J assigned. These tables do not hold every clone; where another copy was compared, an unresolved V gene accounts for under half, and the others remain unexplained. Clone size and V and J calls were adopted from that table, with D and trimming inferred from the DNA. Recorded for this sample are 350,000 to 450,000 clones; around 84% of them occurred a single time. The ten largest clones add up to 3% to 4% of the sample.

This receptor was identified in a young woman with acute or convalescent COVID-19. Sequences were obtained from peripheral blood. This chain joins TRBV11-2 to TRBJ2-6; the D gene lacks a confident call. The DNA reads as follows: TGTGCCAGCAGCTTATACAAAAACTCTGGGGCCAACGTCCTGACTTTC. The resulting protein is CASSLYKNSGANVLTF. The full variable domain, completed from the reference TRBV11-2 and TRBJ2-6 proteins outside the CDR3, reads EAGVAQSPRYKIIEKRQSVAFWCNPISGHATLYWYQQILGQGPKLLIQFQNNGVVDDSQLPKDRFSAERLKGVDSTLKIQPAKLEDSAVYLCASSLYKNSGANVLTFGAGSRLTVL.